One T cell receptor beta chain is described in this entry. The antigen is not known. Described treatment: oral pan-JAK inhibitor, 5-10 mg twice daily. This sample stems from a study of CD8+ T cells in alopecia areata. Study-wide points: Amid tofacitinib therapy, many expanded lesional clones stayed present in scalp and blood.

RNA extraction was followed by reverse transcription into cDNA, which acted as the sequencing template. TCRdb keeps only in-frame clones here, not all; method: immunoSEQ multiplex PCR. The sample has about 99,000 clones; about nine tenths are singletons. Per germline, CDR1 SEHNR and CDR2 FQNEAQ (reference sequence). With 9 bases clipped from V and 0 bases from J, the junction kept 0 bases outside the gene matches. This CDR3 has 13 amino acids. This sequence was found in a human donor with alopecia areata. The rearrangement uses TRBV7-9 and TRBJ2-2; 8 bases align to TRBD2. Material: CD8+ T cells sorted from blood, obtained at approximately week 30, from a patient treated with tofacitinib. CDR3 region: CARAGANTGELFF. The CDR3 DNA sequence: TGTGCCAGAGCGGGAGCGAACACCGGGGAGCTGTTTTTT. The variable domain in full, completed from reference TRBV7-9 and TRBJ2-2, reads DTGVSQNPRHKITKRGQNVTFRCDPISEHNRLYWYRQTLGQGPEFLTYFQNEAQLEKSRLLSDRFSAERPKGSFSTLEIQRTEQGDSAMYLCARAGANTGELFFGEGSRLTVL.